The following is a T cell receptor (beta chain) sequence with its context. Its cognate antigen has yet to be identified. HCMV serostatus was determined by detecting HCMV-specific IgG in serum with a commercial ELISA kit. Peripheral blood mononuclear cells were isolated from blood by Ficoll density gradient centrifugation. The instrument given in TCRdb is Illumina HiSeq 2000. TCR beta cDNA libraries were made by 5'RACE template switching that added a universal primer site and unique molecular identifiers. cDNA synthesis was primed from the TCR beta constant segment, followed by two successive PCR amplification steps. On the study's bioinformatics: MIGEC was used to demultiplex reads and group reads by UMI, and MiTCR was used to assemble and quantify clonotypes. To exclude erroneous sequences, only TCR cDNA sequences supported by at least two reads were retained. The tcR package was used for downstream repertoire analysis, and clonotypes were matched across fractions by CDR3 nucleotide sequence plus V segment. VDJmatch was used to annotate antigen specificity against VDJdb, with one amino acid substitution allowed in CDR3. With the reads reprocessed by TCRdb, a single entry stands for each CDR3 protein sequence and no DNA is reported. The V and J calls come from TCRdb's annotation, not from the publication. This sample's table contains roughly 150,000 distinct CDR3 sequences. The ten largest clonotypes hold 20% to 25% of the sample.

From the cysteine up to the phenylalanine, the CDR3 has a length of 14 residues. The protein alone is recorded here. From a lookup of the germline V gene, CDR1 and CDR2 are MGHRA and YSYEKL. These data are taken from a study of T cells expressing NK-cell markers (dated by TCRdb to 2018 to 2020). Study-wide context: Three sorted T-cell subsets (CD3+CD56+NKG2C+, CD3+CD56+NKG2C- and CD3+CD56-NKG2C+) from eight donors had their TCR beta-chain repertoires profiled. The libraries were sequenced on Illumina HiSeq 2000/2500, MiSeq or NextSeq, producing 2 x 150 bp reads. Among the eight sequenced donors, only one was HCMV-seronegative, while the other seven were HCMV-seropositive. Randomly selected healthy volunteers, three men and five women, were used as the eight sequenced donors.

Overall study outcomes, separate from this receptor: In about 6 donors, the dominant CD3+CD56+NKG2C+ clonotypes were found to rank among the top 10 CD8+ clonotypes and to make up 1.0-7.0% of CD8+ T cells. It remained unclear whether the expanded NKG2C-expressing T cell clones were specific for HCMV antigens. Those dominant clonotypes were again the most abundant among CD3+CD56-NKG2C+ cells in a few donors, at roughly 25-65%.

Source material: blood T cells: a sorted CD56 or NKG2C T cell subset, CD4+ or CD8+ T cells, or bulk PBMC T cells (not recorded which). This receptor was identified in a man between 18 and 69 years old in good health. The rearrangement combines TRBV4-1 with TRBJ2-2; checking the TCRdb D call of TRBD1 is not possible without DNA. The CDR3 protein is CASSQTGRAGELFF.